The 32 T cell receptor beta chains below come from one sample, sequenced in a study of identical twins. In TCRdb, the 5' RACE reads were re-called with MiXCR into one record per CDR3 protein. The sample lists nearly 250,000 distinct CDR3 sequences; roughly 7% were seen once. A further study also used this sample, focusing on yellow fever vaccine responses in identical twins.

The sequenced sample was memory (CD45RO+) T cells sorted from blood. The receptors stem from a woman aged 18-29 years in good health.

This clonotype was seen a handful of times. The chain has TRBV21-1 and TRBJ2-7. TRBV21-1 is a pseudogene segment. The CDR3 spans 12 residues. CDR3 region: CASSKARIWQYF. The CDR3 region has the DNA TGTGCCAGCAGCAAAGCCAGGATATGGCAGTACTTC.

The V and J genes are TRBV7-3 and TRBJ1-2; D is perhaps TRBD1 (5 bases). The CDR3 sequence is 16 residues long. The V end lost 5 bases, the J end lost 0 bases, and 16 bases lay between the germline ends. Germline V lookup: CDR1 SGHTA, CDR2 FQGTGA. The CDR3 is CASSPGGLRTNYGYTF. The CDR3 nucleotides read TGTGCCAGCAGCCCGGGGGGACTGAGAACTAACTATGGCTACACCTTC.

The chain carries TRBV3-1 and TRBJ1-1; possible D gene TRBD1, 5 bases. Germline CDR1 is LGHDT and CDR2 is YNNKEL (reference sequence). CDR3 length equals 15 residues. V lost 4 bases to trimming and J lost 7 bases, with 19 bases between them. The CDR3 here is CASSRGAGRVIEAFF. The CDR3 DNA sequence: TGTGCCAGCAGCCGAGGGGCAGGAAGGGTGATTGAAGCTTTCTTT.

At least ten counts were recorded for this clonotype. This rearrangement joins TRBV6-1 to TRBJ2-2; possible D gene TRBD2, 6 bases. The V gene lost 7 bases and the J gene lost 5 bases, with 23 bases spanning the gap. CDR1 and CDR2 (germline): MNHNS, SASEGT. This CDR3 is 17 amino acids long. The CDR3 here is CASTPEGRRGYTGELFF. CDR3 DNA: TGTGCCAGCACCCCCGAGGGTCGGAGGGGATATACCGGGGAGCTGTTTTTT.

This clonotype was detected only a few times. This chain uses TRBV6-2 or TRBV6-3 with TRBJ2-1; a possible D gene is TRBD2 (6 bases). V was shortened by 2 bases and J by 8 bases, with 13 bases between the two germline ends. The CDR3 contains 14 residues. Germline lookup yields CDR1 MNHEY and CDR2 SVGEGT. CDR3 protein: CASSYRPGADEQFF. CDR3 coding DNA: TGTGCCAGCAGTTACCGGCCGGGAGCGGATGAGCAGTTCTTC.

The chain links TRBV12-3 or TRBV12-4 to TRBJ1-2; perhaps TRBD1 as D (5 bases). The CDR3 runs 10 residues. The V gene lost 10 bases and the J gene lost 5 bases, with 8 bases spanning the gap. This chain's CDR3 is CANGGYGYTF. CDR3 nucleotide sequence: TGTGCCAATGGGGGTTATGGCTACACCTTC.

This clonotype appeared a few times. This chain joins TRBV14 and TRBJ2-2; perhaps TRBD2 as D (6 bases). CDR3 size: 17 residues. Between the trimmed V and J ends, which lost 0 bases and 9 bases, there was a span of 20 bases. The V gene's germline CDR1 is SGHDN and CDR2 FVKESK. In nucleotides, the CDR3 is TGTGCCAGCAGCCAAGATCCCCGGGGGAGCATGCGGAGGGAGCTGTTTTTT. This sequence encodes CASSQDPRGSMRRELFF.

This clonotype was seen a handful of times. V usage is TRBV11-3 and J usage is TRBJ1-1; D is unclear. Germline V gives CDR1 SGHNT, CDR2 YENEEA. CDR3 size: 15 residues. V was cut by 6 bases and J by 5 bases, with 19 bases left in between. CDR3 loop: CASRSPEHRTTEAFF. CDR3 sequence (DNA): TGTGCCAGCAGGTCTCCGGAACACCGGACGACTGAAGCTTTCTTT.

The chain uses TRBV3-1 and TRBJ2-1; 12 bases are a match to TRBD2. Germline CDR1 is LGHDT and CDR2 is YNNKEL (reference sequence). V lost 2 bases, J lost 5 bases, and 1 base stayed unmatched. This CDR3 comprises 15 residues. The CDR3 sequence is CASSQTSGGNNEQFF. In DNA, the CDR3 is TGTGCCAGCAGCCAAACTAGCGGGGGGAACAATGAGCAGTTCTTC.

The chain is built from TRBV12-3 or TRBV12-4 and TRBJ1-1, with TRBD1 matching over 7 bases. Unmatched junction bases numbered 12, after V lost 5 bases and J lost 0 bases. This CDR3 is built from 17 residues. CDR3 loop: CASSAKLTGTMNTEAFF. CDR3 nucleotide sequence: TGTGCCAGCAGTGCTAAACTGACAGGGACCATGAACACTGAAGCTTTCTTT.

This clonotype was detected many times. The chain has TRBV5-1 and TRBJ1-1; D possibly corresponds to TRBD1 (6 bases). Germline V gives CDR1 SGHRS, CDR2 YFSETQ. The CDR3 covers 15 residues. V shed 4 bases and J shed 6 bases, with 19 bases lying between them. CDR3 protein: CASSRRPGQASEAFF. The CDR3 bases are TGCGCCAGCAGCAGACGACCGGGACAAGCCTCTGAAGCTTTCTTT.

This clonotype was seen at least ten times. The J gene is TRBJ2-1, the V gene TRBV5-1, with 8 positions matching TRBD2. Germline lookup yields CDR1 SGHRS and CDR2 YFSETQ. The CDR3 is 15 amino acids. The junction had 4 bases not matched to a gene; V was cut back by 0 bases and J by 5 bases. CDR3 sequence (DNA): TGCGCCAGCAGCTTGGTAGCGGGAACCGACAATGAGCAGTTCTTC. It codes for CASSLVAGTDNEQFF.

This clonotype showed up just a few times. The chain employs TRBV20-1 and TRBJ2-1; TRBD1 matches at 7 bases. Germline V gene lookup returns CDR1 DFQATT and CDR2 SNEGSKA (reference sequence). The length of the CDR3 is 15 residues. V was pared by 3 bases and J by 7 bases, with 12 bases of the junction left unmatched. This chain's CDR3 is CSASGAGGLGNEQFF. CDR3 DNA sequence: TGCAGTGCTAGTGGGGCAGGGGGTTTAGGAAATGAGCAGTTCTTC.

Ten or more counts support this clonotype. The CDR3, as DNA: TGCGCCAGCAGCTCGACGACAGGGGGCGTAAATGGCTACACCTTC. This gives the protein CASSSTTGGVNGYTF. V and J are TRBV5-1 and TRBJ1-2; 10 bases match TRBD1. The J segment lost 6 bases and the V segment lost 3 bases, leaving 8 bases of the junction unmatched. The V gene's germline CDR1 is SGHRS and CDR2 YFSETQ. This CDR3 contains 15 residues.

This clonotype was counted a few times. V is TRBV12-3 or TRBV12-4 and J is TRBJ2-7; perhaps TRBD2 as D (5 bases). The CDR3 consists of 17 residues. V was trimmed by 7 bases and J by 1 base, leaving 23 bases between them. The CDR3 reads CASTLKTFGERSYEQYF. The CDR3 DNA reads TGTGCCAGCACCTTAAAAACATTCGGGGAGAGATCCTACGAGCAGTACTTC.

This clonotype showed up just a few times. This sequence joins TRBV12-3 or TRBV12-4 and TRBJ1-1; tentative D call: TRBD1 (6 bases). V was clipped by 6 bases and J by 5 bases, with 13 bases between them. The CDR3 is made up of 13 amino acids. The CDR3 sequence: CASRDGGGTEAFF. CDR3 in DNA: TGTGCCAGCAGGGACGGAGGGGGAACTGAAGCTTTCTTT.

The sample holds many counts of this clonotype. The rearrangement links TRBV20-1 to TRBJ1-5, with D unclear. Germline V gene data show CDR1 as DFQATT and CDR2 as SNEGSKA (reference sequence). Trimming stripped 6 bases from V and 2 bases from J, with 8 bases between. The CDR3 spans 12 residues. The CDR3 DNA reads TGCAGTGCACCATTGGGCAATCAGCCCCAGCATTTT. This sequence encodes CSAPLGNQPQHF.

The rearrangement uses TRBV20-1 and TRBJ2-5; 8 bases fit TRBD2. This CDR3 spans 12 amino acids. Germline V CDR1 and CDR2: DFQATT, SNEGSKA (reference sequence). Trimming at V came to 6 bases and at J to 2 bases, leaving 2 bases not matched to a gene. The CDR3 DNA follows: TGCAGTGCCCGGGGGGGGCAAGAGACCCAGTACTTC. Translating it yields CSARGGQETQYF.

The V call is TRBV6-2 or TRBV6-3, the J call TRBJ2-2, with 8 bases that match TRBD1. The CDR3 totals 15 residues. V trimming: 6 bases; J trimming: 1 base; junction bases outside the gene matches: 4. Germline V gene lookup returns CDR1 MNHEY and CDR2 SVGEGT. CDR3 DNA: TGTGCCAGCAGACCCGGACAGGGGAACACCGGGGAGCTGTTTTTT. Its translation: CASRPGQGNTGELFF.

This clonotype was seen more than once but under ten times. The chain has TRBV12-3 or TRBV12-4 and TRBJ1-3, with 8 bases aligning to TRBD1. The CDR3 runs to 15 residues. Trimming removed 3 bases from V and 3 bases from J; junction bases left unmatched: 4. Here the CDR3 DNA reads TGTGCCAGCAGTTTCCAGGGGGCGCTTGGAAACACCATATATTTT. Its translation is CASSFQGALGNTIYF.

The chain has TRBV20-1 and TRBJ2-7; D unresolved. V shed 0 bases and J shed 2 bases, with 14 bases lying between them. Per the germline V gene, CDR1 is DFQATT and CDR2 is SNEGSKA (reference sequence). The CDR3 sequence is 15 residues long. Written as DNA, the CDR3 is TGCAGTGCTAGAGAAGTGGTCCTCTCGGCCTACGAGCAGTACGTC. Translating gives CSAREVVLSAYEQYV.

This clonotype was seen a handful of times. The CDR3 sequence is CAISYGLAGVPRYF. The CDR3 DNA is TGTGCCATCAGTTACGGACTAGCGGGGGTCCCCCGGTACTTC. The rearrangement joins TRBV10-3 to TRBJ2-5; 13 bases agree with TRBD2. V lost 5 bases and J lost 13; bases outside the gene matches: 10. This CDR3 is built from 14 residues. Germline values: CDR1 ENHRY, CDR2 SYGVKD.

This clonotype was observed at least ten times. DNA for the CDR3: TGTGCCAGCCGGTTAGGGAGAGCCTCTGGAAACACCATATATTTT. Translating gives CASRLGRASGNTIYF. This chain connects TRBV28 to TRBJ1-3, with D unclear. V lost 8 bases, J lost 0 bases, and 14 bases lay in between. CDR3 length: 15 residues. The germline gives CDR1 MDHEN, CDR2 SYDVKM.

Worth noting for this clonotype: A much more abundant neighbour one base away suggests this may be a read error. This rearrangement joins TRBV20-1 to TRBJ2-7, with 7 bases that match TRBD2. This CDR3 has 12 residues. The germline V gene has CDR1 DFQATT and CDR2 SNEGSKA (reference sequence). Here the CDR3 reads CGARLASYEQYF. CDR3 sequence (DNA): TGCGGTGCTAGACTAGCCTCCTACGAGCAGTACTTC.

This clonotype was seen only a few times. The chain links TRBV10-1 to TRBJ1-2, with 8 bases matching TRBD1. This CDR3 is 17 amino acids long. J was trimmed by 7 bases and V by 0 bases; bases with no gene match: 13. Looked up from germline, CDR1 is WNHNN and CDR2 is SYGVQD (reference sequence). The CDR3 sequence is CASSESRFGTGGTGYTF. CDR3 DNA: TGCGCCAGCAGTGAGTCGAGATTCGGAACAGGGGGTACTGGCTACACCTTC.

Of note for this clonotype: A much more abundant neighbour one base away suggests this may be a read error. V and J are TRBV5-1 and TRBJ2-3; 8 bases map to TRBD2. The CDR3 runs to 17 residues. V lost 6 bases, J lost 2 bases, and 14 bases stayed unmatched. Germline lookup yields CDR1 SGHRS and CDR2 YFSETQ. DNA of the CDR3: TGCGCCAGCAACGTACCGATAGCGGGAAATCCCACAGATACGCAGTATTTT. Its protein is CASNVPIAGNPTDTQYF.

There are many counts of this clonotype. The rearrangement links TRBV7-8 to TRBJ2-1; 11 nucleotides line up with TRBD2. Germline lookup yields CDR1 SGHVS and CDR2 FQNEAQ. J lost 7 bases, V lost 8 bases, and 7 bases had no gene match. The CDR3 has 14 residues. CDR3 sequence: CASEYSGRANEQFF. Here the CDR3 DNA reads TGTGCCAGCGAATATAGCGGGAGGGCAAATGAGCAGTTCTTC.

This clonotype was observed a handful of times. The V call is TRBV6-1, the J call TRBJ2-1; D ambiguous. V lost 7 bases and J lost 8, with 21 bases in between. Germline V gene sequence: CDR1 MNHNS, CDR2 SASEGT. CDR3 length equals 15 residues. Here the CDR3 reads CASIKIGRRIDEQFF. The CDR3 nucleotides read TGTGCCAGCATCAAAATCGGCCGGCGTATCGATGAGCAGTTCTTC.

This rearrangement joins TRBV10-1 to TRBJ2-5; unclear D gene. The V end lost 3 bases, the J end lost 7 bases, and 15 bases lay between the germline ends. In germline, CDR1 is WNHNN, CDR2 SYGVQD (reference sequence). The CDR3 length is 14 residues. The CDR3, as DNA: TGCGCCAGCAGTGAAGTCCTCCCGGAAGGGACCCAGTACTTC. This sequence encodes CASSEVLPEGTQYF.

This clonotype has just a few counts. The rearrangement joins TRBV7-3 to TRBJ2-1; 7 positions match TRBD2. Unmatched junction bases numbered 15, after V lost 4 bases and J lost 12 bases. Germline-derived CDR1 and CDR2 are SGHTA and FQGTGA. The CDR3 consists of 15 residues. The chain's CDR3 is CASSSGTNGRLGQFF. The CDR3 DNA follows: TGTGCCAGCAGCTCTGGGACTAACGGGAGGTTGGGGCAGTTCTTC.

This clonotype was recorded a few times. The chain is built from TRBV2 and TRBJ2-1; 12 nucleotides align to TRBD2. Germline V gene data show CDR1 as SNHLY and CDR2 as FYNNEI. The V gene end was trimmed by 10 bases and the J gene end by 5 bases; junction bases not matched to a gene: 6. The CDR3 sequence is 14 residues long. The CDR3 DNA sequence: TGTGCCACGACAGGACTAGCGGGAAACAATGAGCAGTTCTTC. It is translated as CATTGLAGNNEQFF.

This clonotype has only a few counts. The chain recombines TRBV6-1 with TRBJ2-1; TRBD1 agrees at 11 bases. J was trimmed by 3 bases and V by 7 bases; bases with no gene match: 5. The CDR3 is made up of 15 amino acids. CDR1 is MNHNS and CDR2 is SASEGT in the germline V gene. CDR3 sequence reads: CASMGQGEHYNEQFF. The DNA for the CDR3 is TGTGCCAGCATGGGACAGGGGGAACACTACAATGAGCAGTTCTTC.